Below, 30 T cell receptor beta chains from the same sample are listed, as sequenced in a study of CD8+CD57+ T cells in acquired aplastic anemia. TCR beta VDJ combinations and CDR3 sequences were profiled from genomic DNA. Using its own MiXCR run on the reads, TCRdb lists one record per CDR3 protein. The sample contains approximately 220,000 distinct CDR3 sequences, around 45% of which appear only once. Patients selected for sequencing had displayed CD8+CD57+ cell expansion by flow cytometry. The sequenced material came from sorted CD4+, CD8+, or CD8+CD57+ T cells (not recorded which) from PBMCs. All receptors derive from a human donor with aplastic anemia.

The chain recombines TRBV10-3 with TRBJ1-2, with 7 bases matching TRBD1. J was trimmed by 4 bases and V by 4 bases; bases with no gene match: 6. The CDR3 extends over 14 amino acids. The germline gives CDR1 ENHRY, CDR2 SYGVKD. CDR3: CAISGRGRSYGYTF. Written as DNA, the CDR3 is TGTGCCATCAGTGGGAGGGGGCGCAGCTATGGCTACACCTTC.

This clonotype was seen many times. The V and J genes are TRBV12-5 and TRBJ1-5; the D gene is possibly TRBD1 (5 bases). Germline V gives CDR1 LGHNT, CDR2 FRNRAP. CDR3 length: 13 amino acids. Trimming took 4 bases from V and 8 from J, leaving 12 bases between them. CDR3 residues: CASGYLGGKPQHF. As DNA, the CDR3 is TGTGCTAGTGGTTATCTGGGGGGGAAGCCCCAGCATTTT.

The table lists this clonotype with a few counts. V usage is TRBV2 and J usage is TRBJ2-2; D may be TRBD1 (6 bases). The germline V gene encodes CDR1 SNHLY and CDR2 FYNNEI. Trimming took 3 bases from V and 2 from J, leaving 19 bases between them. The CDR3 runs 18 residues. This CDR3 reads CASSEYADSSGNTGELFF. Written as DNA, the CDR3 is TGTGCCAGCAGTGAGTACGCGGACAGCTCTGGAAACACCGGGGAGCTGTTTTTT.

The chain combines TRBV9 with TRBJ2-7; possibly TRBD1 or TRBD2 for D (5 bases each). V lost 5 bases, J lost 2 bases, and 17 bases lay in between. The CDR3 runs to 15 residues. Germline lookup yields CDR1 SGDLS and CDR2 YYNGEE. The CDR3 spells CASSYSRDRTYEQYF. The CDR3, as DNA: TGTGCCAGCAGTTACTCGAGGGACCGTACCTACGAGCAGTACTTC.

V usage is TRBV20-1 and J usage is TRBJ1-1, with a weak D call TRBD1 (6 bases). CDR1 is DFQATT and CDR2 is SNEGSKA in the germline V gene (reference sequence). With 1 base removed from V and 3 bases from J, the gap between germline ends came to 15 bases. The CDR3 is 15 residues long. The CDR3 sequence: CSARAPRGGDTEAFF. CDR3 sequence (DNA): TGCAGTGCTAGAGCCCCCAGGGGAGGGGACACTGAAGCTTTCTTT.

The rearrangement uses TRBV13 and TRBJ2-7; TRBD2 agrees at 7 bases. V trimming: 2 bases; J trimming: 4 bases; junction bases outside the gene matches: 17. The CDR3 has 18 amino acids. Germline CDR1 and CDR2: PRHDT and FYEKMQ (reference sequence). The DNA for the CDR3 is TGTGCCAGCAGCTTATCGGCTAGCGGACATCCTTCTGCTTACGAGCAGTACTTC. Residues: CASSLSASGHPSAYEQYF.

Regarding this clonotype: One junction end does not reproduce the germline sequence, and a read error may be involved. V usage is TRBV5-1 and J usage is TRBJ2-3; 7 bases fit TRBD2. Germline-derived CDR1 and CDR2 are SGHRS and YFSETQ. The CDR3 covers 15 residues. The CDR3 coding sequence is TGCGCCAGCGGCTTCAGTGGGAGGGCAACAGATACGCAGTATTTT. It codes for CASGFSGRATDTQYF.

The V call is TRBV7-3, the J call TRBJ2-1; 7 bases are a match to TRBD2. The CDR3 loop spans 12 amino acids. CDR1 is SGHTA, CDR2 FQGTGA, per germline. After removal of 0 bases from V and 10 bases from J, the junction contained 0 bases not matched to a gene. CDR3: CASSLTGGEQFF. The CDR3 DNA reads TGTGCCAGCAGCTTAACGGGGGGGGAGCAGTTCTTC.

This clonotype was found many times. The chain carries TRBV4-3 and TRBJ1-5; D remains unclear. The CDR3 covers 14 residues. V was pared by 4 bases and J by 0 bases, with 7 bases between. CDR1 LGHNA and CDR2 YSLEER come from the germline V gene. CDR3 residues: CASSPQISNQPQHF. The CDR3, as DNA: TGCGCCAGCAGCCCTCAGATTAGCAATCAGCCCCAGCATTTT.

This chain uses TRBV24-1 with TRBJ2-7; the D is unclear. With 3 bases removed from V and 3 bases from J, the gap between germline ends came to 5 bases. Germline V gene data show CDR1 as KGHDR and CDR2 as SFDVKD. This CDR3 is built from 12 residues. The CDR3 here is CATSDPGYEQYF. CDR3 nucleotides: TGTGCCACCAGTGATCCTGGCTACGAGCAGTACTTC.

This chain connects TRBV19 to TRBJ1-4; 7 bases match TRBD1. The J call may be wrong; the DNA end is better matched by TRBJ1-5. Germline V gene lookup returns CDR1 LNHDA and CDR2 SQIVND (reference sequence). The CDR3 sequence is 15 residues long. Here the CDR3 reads CASSIRDSRNQPQHF. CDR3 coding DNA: TGTGCCAGTAGTATCCGGGACAGTAGAAATCAGCCCCAGCATTTT.

Written as DNA, the CDR3 is TGTGCCAGCAGCCCCACGGGGGGATCCTACAATGAGCAGTTCTTC. It is translated as CASSPTGGSYNEQFF. This chain connects TRBV9 to TRBJ2-1; 7 bases map to TRBD2. The CDR3 spans 15 residues. The ends lost 4 bases at V and 1 base at J; junction bases unmatched: 5. The germline CDR1 and CDR2 sequences are SGDLS and YYNGEE.

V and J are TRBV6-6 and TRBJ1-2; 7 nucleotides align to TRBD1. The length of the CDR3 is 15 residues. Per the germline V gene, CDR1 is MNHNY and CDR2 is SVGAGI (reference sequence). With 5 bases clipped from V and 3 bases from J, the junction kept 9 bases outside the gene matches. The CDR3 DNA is TGTGCCAGCAGTCCAGTACCGGGACAGCACTATGGCTACACCTTC. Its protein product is CASSPVPGQHYGYTF.

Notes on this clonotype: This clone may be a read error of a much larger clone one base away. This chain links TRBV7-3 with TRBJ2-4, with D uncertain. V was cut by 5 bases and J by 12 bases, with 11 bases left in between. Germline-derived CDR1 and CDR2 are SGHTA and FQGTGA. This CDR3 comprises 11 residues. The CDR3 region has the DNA TGTGCCAGCAGCGCTATATACACTCAGTACTTC. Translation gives CASSAIYTQYF. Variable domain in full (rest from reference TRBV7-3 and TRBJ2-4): GAGVSQTPSNKVTEKGKYVELRCDPISGHTALYWYRQSLGQGPEFLIYFQGTGAADDSGLPNDRFFAVRPEGSVSTLKIQRTERGDSAVYLCASSAIYTQYFGAGTRLSVL.

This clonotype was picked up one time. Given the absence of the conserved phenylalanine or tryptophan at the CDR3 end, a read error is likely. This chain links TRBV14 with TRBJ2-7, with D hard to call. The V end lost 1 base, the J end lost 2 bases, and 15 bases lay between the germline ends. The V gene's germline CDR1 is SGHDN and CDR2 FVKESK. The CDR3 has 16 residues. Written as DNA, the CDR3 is TGTGCCAGCAGCCAAGTTTACCCAGACACACCCTACGAGCAGTACCTC. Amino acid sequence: CASSQVYPDTPYEQYL.

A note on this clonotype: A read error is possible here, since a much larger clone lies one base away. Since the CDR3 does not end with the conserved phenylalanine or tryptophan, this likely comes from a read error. CDR3 in DNA: TGTGCCAGCAGTTCCCCTGACGGCTACGAGCAGTACTCC. Protein product: CASSSPDGYEQYS. The gene calls are TRBV2 and TRBJ2-7; no reliable D call. V was shortened by 5 bases and J by 3 bases, with 11 bases between the two germline ends. Germline CDR1 is SNHLY and CDR2 is FYNNEI. The CDR3 consists of 13 residues.

Here the CDR3 DNA reads TGTGCCAGCAGCTTAGCGAGCCAGGCTACTTACTATGGCTACACCTTC. It yields the protein CASSLASQATYYGYTF. This chain connects TRBV7-8 to TRBJ1-2; D not resolved. CDR3 length: 16 residues. Germline V CDR1 and CDR2: SGHVS, FQNEAQ. The V end was cut by 0 bases, the J end by 3 bases, with 14 bases between.

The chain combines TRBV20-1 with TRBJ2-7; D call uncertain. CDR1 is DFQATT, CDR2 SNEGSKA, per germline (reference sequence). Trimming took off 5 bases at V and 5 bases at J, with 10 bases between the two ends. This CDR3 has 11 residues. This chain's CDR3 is CSARHMDEQYF. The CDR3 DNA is TGCAGTGCTCGACATATGGACGAGCAGTACTTC.

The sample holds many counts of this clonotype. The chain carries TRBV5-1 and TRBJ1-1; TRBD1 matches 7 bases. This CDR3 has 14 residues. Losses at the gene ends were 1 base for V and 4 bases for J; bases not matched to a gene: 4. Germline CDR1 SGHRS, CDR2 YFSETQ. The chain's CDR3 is CASSLTGVATEAFF. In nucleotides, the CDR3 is TGCGCCAGCAGCTTGACAGGGGTGGCCACTGAAGCTTTCTTT.

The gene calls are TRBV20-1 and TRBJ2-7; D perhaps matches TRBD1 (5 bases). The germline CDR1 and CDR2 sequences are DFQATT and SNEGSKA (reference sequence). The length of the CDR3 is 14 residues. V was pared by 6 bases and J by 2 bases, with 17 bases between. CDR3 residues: CSASLSGITYEQYF. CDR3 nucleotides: TGCAGTGCCAGCTTGTCAGGGATCACCTACGAGCAGTACTTC.

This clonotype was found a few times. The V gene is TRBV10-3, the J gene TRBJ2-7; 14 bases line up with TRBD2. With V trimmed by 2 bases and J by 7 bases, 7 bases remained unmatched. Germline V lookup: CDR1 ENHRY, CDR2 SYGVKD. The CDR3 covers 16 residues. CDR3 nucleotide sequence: TGTGCCATCAGTGAGAGGGGGACTAGCGGGAGTTCAGAGCAGTACTTC. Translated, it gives CAISERGTSGSSEQYF.

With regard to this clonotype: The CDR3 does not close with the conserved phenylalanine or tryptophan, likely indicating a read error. CDR3 DNA sequence: TGCAGCGTGCGGTCCAGCGAGGGATCACCCCTCCACCTT. Translated, it gives CSVRSSEGSPLHL. The rearrangement uses TRBV29-1 and TRBJ1-6; no definite D call. The CDR3 spans 13 residues. V shed 6 bases and J shed 10 bases, with 16 bases lying between them. Per germline, CDR1 SQVTM and CDR2 ANQGSEA.

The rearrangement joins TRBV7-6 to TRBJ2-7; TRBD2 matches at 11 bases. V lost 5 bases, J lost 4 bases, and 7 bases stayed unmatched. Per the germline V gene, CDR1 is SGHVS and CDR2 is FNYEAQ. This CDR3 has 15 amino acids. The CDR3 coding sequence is TGTGCCAGCAGCCGACTAGCGGGACCGCGATACGAGCAGTACTTC. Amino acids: CASSRLAGPRYEQYF.

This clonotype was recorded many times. The CDR3 here is CASEGLNYGYTF. CDR3 DNA: TGTGCCTCCGAGGGTTTAAACTATGGCTACACCTTC. The J gene is TRBJ1-2, the V gene TRBV7-9; no clear D. Germline CDR1 is SEHNR and CDR2 is FQNEAQ (reference sequence). This CDR3 spans 12 amino acids. Trimming took off 11 bases at V and 2 bases at J, with 12 bases between the two ends. Full variable domain (outside the CDR3, taken from reference TRBV7-9 and TRBJ1-2): DTGVSQNPRHKITKRGQNVTFRCDPISEHNRLYWYRQTLGQGPEFLTYFQNEAQLEKSRLLSDRFSAERPKGSFSTLEIQRTEQGDSAMYLCASEGLNYGYTFGSGTRLTVV.

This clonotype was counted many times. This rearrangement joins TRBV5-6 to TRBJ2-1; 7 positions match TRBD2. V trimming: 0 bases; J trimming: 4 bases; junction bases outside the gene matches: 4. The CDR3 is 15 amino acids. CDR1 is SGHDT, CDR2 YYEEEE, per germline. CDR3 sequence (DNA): TGTGCCAGCAGCTTGGACCTAGCGGATTACAATGAGCAGTTCTTC. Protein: CASSLDLADYNEQFF. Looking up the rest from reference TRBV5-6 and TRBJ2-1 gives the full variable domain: DAGVTQSPTHLIKTRGQQVTLRCSPKSGHDTVSWYQQALGQGPQFIFQYYEEEERQRGNFPDRFSGHQFPNYSSELNVNALLLGDSALYLCASSLDLADYNEQFFGPGTRLTVL.

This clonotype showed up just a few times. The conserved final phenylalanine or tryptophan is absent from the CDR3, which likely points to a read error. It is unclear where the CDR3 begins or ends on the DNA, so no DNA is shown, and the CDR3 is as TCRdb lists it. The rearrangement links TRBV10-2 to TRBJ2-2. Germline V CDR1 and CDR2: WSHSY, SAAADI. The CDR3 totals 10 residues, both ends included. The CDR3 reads CASSESIGFY.

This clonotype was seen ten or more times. The CDR3 spells CSARDREGNTEAFF. CDR3 bases: TGCAGTGCTCGGGACAGGGAAGGGAACACTGAAGCTTTCTTT. The chain recombines TRBV20-1 with TRBJ1-1; TRBD1 agrees at 9 bases. Germline CDR1 is DFQATT and CDR2 is SNEGSKA (reference sequence). The CDR3 extends over 14 amino acids. Germline trimming cut 5 bases from V and 1 base from J; bases unmatched to any gene: 5.

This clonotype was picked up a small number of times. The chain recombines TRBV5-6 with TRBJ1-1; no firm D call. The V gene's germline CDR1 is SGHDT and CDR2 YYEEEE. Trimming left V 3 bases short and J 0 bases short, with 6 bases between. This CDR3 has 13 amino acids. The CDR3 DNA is TGTGCCAGCAGCTCAACAATGAACACTGAAGCTTTCTTT. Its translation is CASSSTMNTEAFF.

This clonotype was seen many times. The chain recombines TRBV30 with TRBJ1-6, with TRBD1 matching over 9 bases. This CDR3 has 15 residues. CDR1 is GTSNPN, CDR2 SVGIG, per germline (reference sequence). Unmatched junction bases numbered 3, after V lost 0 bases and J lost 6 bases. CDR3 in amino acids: CAWSVADRGNSPLHF. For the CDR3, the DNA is TGTGCCTGGAGTGTAGCGGACAGGGGTAATTCACCCCTCCACTTT.

The DNA of the CDR3 is TGTGCCAGCAATTACCCTGGGGGAAACTATGGCTACACCTTC. This sequence encodes CASNYPGGNYGYTF. J is TRBJ1-2 and V is TRBV12-3 or TRBV12-4; perhaps TRBD1 as D (5 bases). The CDR3 length is 14 residues. The V end lost 7 bases, the J end lost 2 bases, and 14 bases lay between the germline ends.